These T cell receptor beta chains were read from a single sample in a study of radiotherapy plus CTLA-4 blockade in lung cancer. TCRdb's copy holds only in-frame clones and misses some; the assay was immunoSEQ multiplex PCR. The sample shows 60,000 to 75,000 clones, 65% to 85% of them seen only once. The sequences come from peripheral blood, collected from a patient treated with radiotherapy plus ipilimumab. Receptors originate from a human donor with non-small cell lung cancer whose response to radiotherapy plus ipilimumab could not be evaluated. Some clones in this sample may be carry-over from other donors' samples. The CDR3 runs from the conserved cysteine through the conserved F or W. The D gene is left open where the match is weak. Clone sizes are given selectively: once, few, many, or a class where the clone is expanded.

v_call,d_call,j_call,clone_size,cdr3_aa,cdr3_nt
TRBV5-8,TRBD1,TRBJ2-1,-,CASSLEWTGPNNEQFF,TGTGCCAGCAGCTTGGAATGGACAGGTCCGAACAATGAGCAGTTCTTC
TRBV7-2,TRBD2,TRBJ2-7,-,CASSLAIGGAYEQYF,TGTGCCAGCAGCTTAGCGATCGGGGGGGCCTACGAGCAGTACTTC
TRBV6-5,TRBD1,TRBJ1-1,-,CASSYSRQGVTEAFF,TGTGCCAGCAGTTACTCCAGACAGGGGGTCACTGAAGCTTTCTTT
TRBV6-5,-,TRBJ1-2,-,CASSPDRNYGYTF,TGTGCCAGCAGTCCTGACAGGAACTATGGCTACACCTTC
TRBV6-5,-,TRBJ2-1,-,CASRWGDYNEQFF,TGTGCCAGCAGGTGGGGGGATTACAATGAGCAGTTCTTC
TRBV6-6,-,TRBJ1-2,once,CASSQPQGLRRYGYTF,TGTGCCAGCAGTCAACCGCAGGGCCTTAGGCGGTATGGCTACACCTTC
TRBV29-1,TRBD1,TRBJ1-3,-,CSVGTHPGTGLENTIYF,TGCAGCGTCGGTACACACCCCGGGACAGGGTTGGAAAACACCATATATTTT
TRBV6-5,TRBD1,TRBJ1-6,few,CASSFGQGSPNSPLHF,TGTGCCAGCAGTTTCGGACAGGGGAGCCCTAATTCACCCCTCCACTTT
TRBV19,TRBD1,TRBJ1-2,once,CASSTGGGLNYGYTF,TGTGCCAGTAGTACAGGGGGCGGCCTTAACTATGGCTACACCTTC
TRBV5-1,TRBD2,TRBJ2-5,-,CASSFSGGGRETQYF,TGCGCCAGCAGCTTCTCAGGCGGCGGGAGGGAGACCCAGTACTTC
TRBV27,-,TRBJ2-7,-,CASSSLGAHEQYF,TGTGCCAGCAGTTCCCTGGGGGCCCACGAGCAGTACTTC
TRBV4-1,-,TRBJ2-3,-,CASSQGLYTDTQYF,TGCGCCAGCAGCCAAGGACTTTACACAGATACGCAGTATTTT
TRBV29-1,TRBD1,TRBJ1-1,-,CSVDGQGGTEAFF,TGCAGCGTCGACGGACAGGGAGGGACTGAAGCTTTCTTT
TRBV2,-,TRBJ2-6,few,CASSEAGFLSGANVLTF,TGTGCCAGCAGTGAGGCAGGATTTCTCTCTGGGGCCAACGTCCTGACTTTC
TRBV6-1,-,TRBJ1-1,-,CASSPRRDTEAFF,TGTGCCAGCAGTCCCAGGAGGGACACTGAAGCTTTCTTT
TRBV5-1,-,TRBJ1-1,-,CASSLAAGMNTEAFF,TGCGCCAGCAGCTTGGCCGCAGGAATGAACACTGAAGCTTTCTTT
TRBV4-1,TRBD1,TRBJ1-4,-,CASSRVSGTGSATNEKLFF,TGCGCCAGCAGCCGGGTGTCCGGGACAGGATCTGCAACTAATGAAAAACTGTTTTTT
TRBV9,TRBD2,TRBJ2-3,-,CASSVGTSGGQSPFDTQYF,TGTGCCAGCAGCGTAGGGACTAGCGGGGGGCAGAGCCCATTTGATACGCAGTATTTT
TRBV29-1,TRBD1,TRBJ2-7,-,CSVGTGSYEQYF,TGCAGCGTTGGGACAGGATCCTACGAGCAGTACTTC
TRBV11-2,TRBD2,TRBJ2-7,few,CASSSPREGGYEQYF,TGTGCCAGCAGCTCCCCCCGGGAGGGAGGCTACGAGCAGTACTTC
TRBV6-5,-,TRBJ1-5,-,CASSYTRGNQPQHF,TGTGCCAGCAGTTACACGAGAGGCAATCAGCCCCAGCATTTT
TRBV4-3,TRBD2,TRBJ2-3,-,CASSRLGLAGGRDTQYF,TGCGCCAGCAGCCGCCTGGGACTAGCGGGGGGGCGGGATACGCAGTATTTT
TRBV7-2,TRBD2,TRBJ2-5,few,CASSLGRAQETQYF,TGTGCCAGCAGTCTAGGGAGGGCTCAAGAGACCCAGTACTTC
TRBV9,-,TRBJ1-3,-,CASSAMTASGNTIYF,TGTGCCAGCAGCGCCATGACAGCCTCTGGAAACACCATATATTTT
TRBV19,-,TRBJ1-5,-,CASSINGDQPQHF,TGTGCCAGTAGTATAAACGGGGATCAGCCCCAGCATTTT
TRBV5-1,-,TRBJ2-3,-,CASSPGLGYSSTDTQYF,TGCGCCAGCAGCCCGGGACTGGGCTACTCTAGCACAGATACGCAGTATTTT
TRBV7-2,-,TRBJ2-5,-,CASSRGWAETQETQYF,TGTGCCAGCAGCCGGGGGTGGGCGGAAACCCAAGAGACCCAGTACTTC
TRBV28,TRBD1,TRBJ2-7,-,CAIGSRAGQGGNEQYF,TGTGCCATAGGATCCCGGGCGGGACAGGGGGGCAACGAGCAGTACTTC
TRBV5-1,-,TRBJ1-2,once,CASSLDPRDYGYTF,TGCGCCAGCAGCTTGGACCCGAGGGACTATGGCTACACCTTC
TRBV7-2,-,TRBJ2-5,-,CASSPRTAQETQYF,TGTGCCAGCAGCCCCCGGACAGCGCAAGAGACCCAGTACTTC